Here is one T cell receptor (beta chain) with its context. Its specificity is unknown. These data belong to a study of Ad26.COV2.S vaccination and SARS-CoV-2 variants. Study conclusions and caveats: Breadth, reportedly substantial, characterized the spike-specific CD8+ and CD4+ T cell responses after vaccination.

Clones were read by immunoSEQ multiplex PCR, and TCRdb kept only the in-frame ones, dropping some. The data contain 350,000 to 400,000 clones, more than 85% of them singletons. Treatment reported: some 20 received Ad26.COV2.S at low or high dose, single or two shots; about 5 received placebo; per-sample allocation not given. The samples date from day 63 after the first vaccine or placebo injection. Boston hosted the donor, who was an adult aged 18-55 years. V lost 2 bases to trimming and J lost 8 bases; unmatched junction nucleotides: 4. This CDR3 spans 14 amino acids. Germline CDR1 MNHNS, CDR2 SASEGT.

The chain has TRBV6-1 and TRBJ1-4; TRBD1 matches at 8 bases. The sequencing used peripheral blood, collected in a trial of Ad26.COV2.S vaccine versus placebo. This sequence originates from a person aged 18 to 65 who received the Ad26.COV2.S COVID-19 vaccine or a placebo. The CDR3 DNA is TGTGCCAGCAGTGAACTTACAGGGGGAGAAAAACTGTTTTTT. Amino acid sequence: CASSELTGGEKLFF.